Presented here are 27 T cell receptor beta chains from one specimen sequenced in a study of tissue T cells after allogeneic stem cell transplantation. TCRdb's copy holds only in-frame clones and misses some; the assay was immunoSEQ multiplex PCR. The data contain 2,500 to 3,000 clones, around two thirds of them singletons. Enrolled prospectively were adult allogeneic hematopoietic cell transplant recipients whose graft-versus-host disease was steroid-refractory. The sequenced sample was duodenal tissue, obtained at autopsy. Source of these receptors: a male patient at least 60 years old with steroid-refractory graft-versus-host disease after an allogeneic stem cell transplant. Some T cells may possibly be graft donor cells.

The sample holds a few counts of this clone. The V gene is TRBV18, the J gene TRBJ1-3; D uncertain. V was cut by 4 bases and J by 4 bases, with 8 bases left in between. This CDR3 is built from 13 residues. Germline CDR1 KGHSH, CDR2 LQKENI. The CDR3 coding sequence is TGTGCCAGCTCACGACTATCCGGAAACACCATATATTTT. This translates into CASSRLSGNTIYF.

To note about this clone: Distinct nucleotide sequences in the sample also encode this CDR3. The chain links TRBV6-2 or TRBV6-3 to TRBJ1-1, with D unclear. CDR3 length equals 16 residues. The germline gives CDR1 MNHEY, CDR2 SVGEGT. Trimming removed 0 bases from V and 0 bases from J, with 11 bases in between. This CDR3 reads CASSYSRTGVNTEAFF. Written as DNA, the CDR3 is TGTGCCAGCAGTTACTCGCGGACGGGAGTGAACACTGAAGCTTTCTTT.

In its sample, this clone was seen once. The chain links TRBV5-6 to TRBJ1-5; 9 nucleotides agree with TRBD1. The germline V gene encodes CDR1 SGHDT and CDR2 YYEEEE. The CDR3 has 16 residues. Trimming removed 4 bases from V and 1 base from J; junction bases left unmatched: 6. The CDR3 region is CASSHTGGASNQPQHF. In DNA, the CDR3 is TGTGCCAGCAGCCATACAGGGGGCGCGAGCAATCAGCCCCAGCATTTT.

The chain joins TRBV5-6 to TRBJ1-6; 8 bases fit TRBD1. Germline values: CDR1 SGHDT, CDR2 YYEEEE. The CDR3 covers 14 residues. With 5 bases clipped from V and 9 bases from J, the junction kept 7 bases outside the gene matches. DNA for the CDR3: TGTGCCAGCAGTACCAGGGGGCATGTTTCACCCCTCCACTTT. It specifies CASSTRGHVSPLHF.

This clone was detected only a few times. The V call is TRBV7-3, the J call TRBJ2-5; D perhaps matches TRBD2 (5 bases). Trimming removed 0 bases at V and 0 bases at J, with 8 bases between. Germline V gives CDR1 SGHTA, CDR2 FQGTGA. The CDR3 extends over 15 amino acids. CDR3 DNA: TGTGCCAGCAGCTTAACGGGCGGGTACCAAGAGACCCAGTACTTC. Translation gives CASSLTGGYQETQYF.

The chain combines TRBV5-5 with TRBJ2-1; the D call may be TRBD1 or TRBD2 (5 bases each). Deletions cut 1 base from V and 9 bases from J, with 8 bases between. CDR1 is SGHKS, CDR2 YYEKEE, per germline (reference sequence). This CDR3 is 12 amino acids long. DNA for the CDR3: TGTGCCAGCAGCTTGATGGGGGTTGAGCAGTTCTTC. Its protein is CASSLMGVEQFF.

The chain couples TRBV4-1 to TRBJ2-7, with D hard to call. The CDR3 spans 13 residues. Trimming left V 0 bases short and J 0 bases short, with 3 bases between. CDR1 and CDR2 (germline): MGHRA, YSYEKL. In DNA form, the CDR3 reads TGCGCCAGCAGCCAAGATGCCTCCTACGAGCAGTACTTC. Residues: CASSQDASYEQYF.

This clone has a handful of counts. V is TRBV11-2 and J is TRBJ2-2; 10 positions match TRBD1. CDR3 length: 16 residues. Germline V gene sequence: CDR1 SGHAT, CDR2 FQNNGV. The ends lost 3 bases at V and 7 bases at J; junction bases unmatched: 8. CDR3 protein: CASSFGTGVMGGELFF. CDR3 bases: TGTGCCAGCAGCTTCGGGACAGGGGTTATGGGCGGGGAGCTGTTTTTT.

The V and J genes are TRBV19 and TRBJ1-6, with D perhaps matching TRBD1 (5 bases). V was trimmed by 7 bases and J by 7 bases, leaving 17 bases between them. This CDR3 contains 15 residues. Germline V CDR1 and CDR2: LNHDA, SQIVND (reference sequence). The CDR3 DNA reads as TGTGCCAGTACCCCCGGGGACGGCCGGAATTCACCCCTCCACTTT. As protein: CASTPGDGRNSPLHF.

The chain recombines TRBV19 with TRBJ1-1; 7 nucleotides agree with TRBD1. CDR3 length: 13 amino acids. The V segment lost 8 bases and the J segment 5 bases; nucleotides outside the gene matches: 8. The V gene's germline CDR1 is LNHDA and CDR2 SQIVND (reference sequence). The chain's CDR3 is CASLRQGETEAFF. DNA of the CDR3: TGTGCCAGTCTTCGACAGGGCGAAACTGAAGCTTTCTTT.

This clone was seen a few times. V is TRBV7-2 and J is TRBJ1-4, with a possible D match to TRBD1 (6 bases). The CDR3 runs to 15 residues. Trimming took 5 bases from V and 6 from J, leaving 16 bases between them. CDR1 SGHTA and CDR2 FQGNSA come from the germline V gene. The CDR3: CASSVRGGEYEKLFF. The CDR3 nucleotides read TGTGCCAGCAGCGTAAGGGGGGGCGAATATGAAAAACTGTTTTTT.

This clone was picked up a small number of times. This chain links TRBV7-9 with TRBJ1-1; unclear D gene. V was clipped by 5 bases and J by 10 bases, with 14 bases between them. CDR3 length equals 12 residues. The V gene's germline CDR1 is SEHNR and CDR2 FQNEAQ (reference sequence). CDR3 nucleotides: TGTGCCAGCAGCCCGAATTTCCGTGGAGCTTTCTTT. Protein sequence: CASSPNFRGAFF. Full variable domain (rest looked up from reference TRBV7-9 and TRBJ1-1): DTGVSQNPRHKITKRGQNVTFRCDPISEHNRLYWYRQTLGQGPEFLTYFQNEAQLEKSRLLSDRFSAERPKGSFSTLEIQRTEQGDSAMYLCASSPNFRGAFFGQGTRLTVV.

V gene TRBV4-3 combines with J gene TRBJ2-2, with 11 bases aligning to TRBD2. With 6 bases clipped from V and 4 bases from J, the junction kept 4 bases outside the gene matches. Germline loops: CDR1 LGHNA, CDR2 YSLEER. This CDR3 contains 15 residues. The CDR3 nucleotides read TGCGCCAGCAGTAGACTAGCGGGGAGCACCGGGGAGCTGTTTTTT. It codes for CASSRLAGSTGELFF.

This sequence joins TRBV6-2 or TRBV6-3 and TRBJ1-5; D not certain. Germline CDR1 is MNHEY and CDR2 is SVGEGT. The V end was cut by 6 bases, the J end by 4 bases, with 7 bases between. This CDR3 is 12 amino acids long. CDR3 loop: CASSLRNQPQHF. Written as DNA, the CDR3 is TGTGCCAGCAGCCTCAGGAATCAGCCCCAGCATTTT.

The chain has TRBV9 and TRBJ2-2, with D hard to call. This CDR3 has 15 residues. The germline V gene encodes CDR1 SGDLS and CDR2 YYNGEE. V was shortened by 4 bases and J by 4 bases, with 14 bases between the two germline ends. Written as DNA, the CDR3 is TGTGCCAGCAGCCTTTATTATATCTCCACCGGGGAGCTGTTTTTT. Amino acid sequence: CASSLYYISTGELFF. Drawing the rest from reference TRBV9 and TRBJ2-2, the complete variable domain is DSGVTQTPKHLITATGQRVTLRCSPRSGDLSVYWYQQSLDQGLQFLIQYYNGEERAKGNILERFSAQQFPDLHSELNLSSLELGDSALYFCASSLYYISTGELFFGEGSRLTVL.

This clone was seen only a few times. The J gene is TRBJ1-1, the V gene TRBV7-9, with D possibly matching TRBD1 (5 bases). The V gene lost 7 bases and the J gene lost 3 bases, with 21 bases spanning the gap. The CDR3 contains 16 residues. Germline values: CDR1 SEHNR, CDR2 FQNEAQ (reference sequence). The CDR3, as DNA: TGTGCCAGCACCTCGTCCGGGGCCCTTGGGGACACTGAAGCTTTCTTT. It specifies CASTSSGALGDTEAFF.

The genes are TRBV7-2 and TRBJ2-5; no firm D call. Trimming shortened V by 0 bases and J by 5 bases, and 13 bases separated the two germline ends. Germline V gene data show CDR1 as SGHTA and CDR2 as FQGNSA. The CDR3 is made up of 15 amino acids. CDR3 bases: TGTGCCAGCAGCTTAGCGGCGTCCAGCGCGGAGACCCAGTACTTC. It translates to CASSLAASSAETQYF.

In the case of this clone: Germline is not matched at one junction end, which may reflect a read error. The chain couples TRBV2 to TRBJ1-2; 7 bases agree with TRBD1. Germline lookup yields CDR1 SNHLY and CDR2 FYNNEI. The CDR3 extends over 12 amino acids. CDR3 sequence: CASSEGGVGYTF. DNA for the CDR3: TGTGCCAGCAGCGAAGGGGGCGTTGGCTACACCTTC.

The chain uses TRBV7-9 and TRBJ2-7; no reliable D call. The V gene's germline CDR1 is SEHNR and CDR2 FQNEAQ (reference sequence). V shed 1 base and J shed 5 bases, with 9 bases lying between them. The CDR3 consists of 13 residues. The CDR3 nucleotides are TGTGCCAGCAGCTTAGAAGCAGGAAACGAGCAGTACTTC. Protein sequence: CASSLEAGNEQYF. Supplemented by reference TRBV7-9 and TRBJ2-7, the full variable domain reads DTGVSQNPRHKITKRGQNVTFRCDPISEHNRLYWYRQTLGQGPEFLTYFQNEAQLEKSRLLSDRFSAERPKGSFSTLEIQRTEQGDSAMYLCASSLEAGNEQYFGPGTRLTVT.

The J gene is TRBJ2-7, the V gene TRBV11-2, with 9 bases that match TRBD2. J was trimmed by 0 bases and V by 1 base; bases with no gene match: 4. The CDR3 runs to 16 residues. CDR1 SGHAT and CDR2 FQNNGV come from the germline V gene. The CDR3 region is CASSLASGGFSYEQYF. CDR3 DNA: TGTGCCAGCAGCTTAGCGAGCGGGGGGTTCTCCTACGAGCAGTACTTC.

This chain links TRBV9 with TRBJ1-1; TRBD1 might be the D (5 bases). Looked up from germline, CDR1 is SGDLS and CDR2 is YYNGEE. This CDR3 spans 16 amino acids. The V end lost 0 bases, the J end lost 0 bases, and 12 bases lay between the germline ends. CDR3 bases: TGTGCCAGCAGCGTAGTTGGGGCCTTAGTGAACACTGAAGCTTTCTTT. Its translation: CASSVVGALVNTEAFF.

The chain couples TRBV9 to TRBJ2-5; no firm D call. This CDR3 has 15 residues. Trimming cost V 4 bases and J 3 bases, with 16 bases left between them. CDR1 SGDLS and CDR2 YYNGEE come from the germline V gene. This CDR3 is CASSLLSEVKETQYF. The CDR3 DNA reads TGTGCCAGCAGCCTACTTAGTGAGGTAAAAGAGACCCAGTACTTC.

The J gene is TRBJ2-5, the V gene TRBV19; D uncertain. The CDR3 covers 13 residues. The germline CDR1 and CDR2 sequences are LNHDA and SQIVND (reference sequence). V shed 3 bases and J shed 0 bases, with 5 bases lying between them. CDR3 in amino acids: CASSIGYQETQYF. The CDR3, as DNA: TGTGCCAGTAGTATCGGGTACCAAGAGACCCAGTACTTC.

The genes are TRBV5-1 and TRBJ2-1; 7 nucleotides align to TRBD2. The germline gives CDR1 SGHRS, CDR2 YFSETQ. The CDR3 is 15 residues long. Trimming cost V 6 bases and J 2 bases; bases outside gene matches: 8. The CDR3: CASTGGGITYNEQFF. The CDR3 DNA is TGCGCCAGCACAGGCGGGGGTATTACCTACAATGAGCAGTTCTTC.

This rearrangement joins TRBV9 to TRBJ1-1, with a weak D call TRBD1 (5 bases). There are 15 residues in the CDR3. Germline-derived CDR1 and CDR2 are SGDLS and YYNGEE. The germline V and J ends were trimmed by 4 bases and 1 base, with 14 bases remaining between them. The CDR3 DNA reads TGTGCCAGCAGCCCGAGGGGCTCAGCGAACACTGAAGCTTTCTTT. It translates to CASSPRGSANTEAFF.

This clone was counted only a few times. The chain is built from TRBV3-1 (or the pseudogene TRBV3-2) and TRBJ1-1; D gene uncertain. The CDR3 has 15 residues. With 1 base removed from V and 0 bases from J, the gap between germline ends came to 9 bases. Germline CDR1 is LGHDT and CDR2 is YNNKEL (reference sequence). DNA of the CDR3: TGTGCCAGCAGCCAAGGGACGGCGATGAACACTGAAGCTTTCTTT. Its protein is CASSQGTAMNTEAFF.

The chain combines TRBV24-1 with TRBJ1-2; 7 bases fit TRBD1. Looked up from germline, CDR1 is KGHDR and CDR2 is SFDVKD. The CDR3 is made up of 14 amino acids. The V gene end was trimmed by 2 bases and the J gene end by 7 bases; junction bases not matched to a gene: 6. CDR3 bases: TGTGCCACCAGTGATTCCCGACAGGGTTTTGGCTACACCTTC. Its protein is CATSDSRQGFGYTF.